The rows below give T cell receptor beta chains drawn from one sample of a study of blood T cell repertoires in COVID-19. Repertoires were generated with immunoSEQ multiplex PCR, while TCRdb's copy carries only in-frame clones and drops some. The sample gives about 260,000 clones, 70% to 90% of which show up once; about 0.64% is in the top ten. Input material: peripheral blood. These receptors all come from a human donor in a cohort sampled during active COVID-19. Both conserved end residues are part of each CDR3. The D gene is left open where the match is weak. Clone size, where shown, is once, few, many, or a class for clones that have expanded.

cdr3_nt: TGTGCCAGCAGGGGAGCTGGAAACACCATATATTTT
cdr3_aa: CASRGAGNTIYF
v_call: TRBV28
clone_size: few
j_call: TRBJ1-3
cdr3_length: 12
d_call: -

cdr3_nt: TGTGCCAGCAGCTTAGACACAGGGTCAAACACCATATATTTT
cdr3_aa: CASSLDTGSNTIYF
v_call: TRBV7-8
clone_size: -
j_call: TRBJ1-3
cdr3_length: 14
d_call: -

cdr3_nt: TGCGCCAGCAGCACCGAGGCAGGGCGAGACTATGGCTACACCTTC
cdr3_aa: CASSTEAGRDYGYTF
v_call: TRBV5-1
clone_size: -
j_call: TRBJ1-2
cdr3_length: 15
d_call: -

cdr3_nt: TGCGCCAGCAGCTTACGACTAGCTGGACAAGAGACCCAGTACTTC
cdr3_aa: CASSLRLAGQETQYF
v_call: TRBV5-1
clone_size: -
j_call: TRBJ2-5
cdr3_length: 15
d_call: TRBD2

cdr3_nt: TGTGCCAGCAGCCCCCGGGGACAGGGGACCTACGAGCAGTACTTC
cdr3_aa: CASSPRGQGTYEQYF
v_call: TRBV9
clone_size: -
j_call: TRBJ2-7
cdr3_length: 15
d_call: TRBD1

cdr3_nt: TGTGCCTGGAGTGCAGACAGGACGGTAATGAACACTGAAGCTTTCTTT
cdr3_aa: CAWSADRTVMNTEAFF
v_call: TRBV30
clone_size: once
j_call: TRBJ1-1
cdr3_length: 16
d_call: -

cdr3_nt: TGCGCCAGCAGCTTCAATCCAGAACAGCCCCAGCATTTT
cdr3_aa: CASSFNPEQPQHF
v_call: TRBV5-1
clone_size: -
j_call: TRBJ1-5
cdr3_length: 13
d_call: -

cdr3_nt: TGCAGCGTTGGCGAGGGAGGCTATGGCTACACCTTC
cdr3_aa: CSVGEGGYGYTF
v_call: TRBV29-1
clone_size: -
j_call: TRBJ1-2
cdr3_length: 12
d_call: -

cdr3_nt: TGTGCCAGCACCCCACGGGGAGGGAACACTGAAGCTTTCTTT
cdr3_aa: CASTPRGGNTEAFF
v_call: TRBV6-5
clone_size: -
j_call: TRBJ1-1
cdr3_length: 14
d_call: -

cdr3_nt: TGCGCCAGCAGCCCCGGGACAGGGGGCTCGTACGAGCAGTACTTC
cdr3_aa: CASSPGTGGSYEQYF
v_call: TRBV4-3
clone_size: -
j_call: TRBJ2-7
cdr3_length: 15
d_call: TRBD1

cdr3_nt: TGTGCCAGCACCCAAGCGGGAAAATTCTACGAGCAGTACTTC
cdr3_aa: CASTQAGKFYEQYF
v_call: TRBV28
clone_size: -
j_call: TRBJ2-7
cdr3_length: 14
d_call: TRBD2

cdr3_nt: TGTGCCAGCAGTTACCGACAGGGGAACTATGGCTACACCTTC
cdr3_aa: CASSYRQGNYGYTF
v_call: TRBV6-2/TRBV6-3
clone_size: -
j_call: TRBJ1-2
cdr3_length: 14
d_call: TRBD1

cdr3_nt: TGTGCCAGTAGTATGGGACAGGGACTGCACGAGCAGTACTTC
cdr3_aa: CASSMGQGLHEQYF
v_call: TRBV19
clone_size: -
j_call: TRBJ2-7
cdr3_length: 14
d_call: TRBD1

cdr3_nt: TGTGCCAGCAGTTTGCGGGGAAGCACTGAAGCTTTCTTT
cdr3_aa: CASSLRGSTEAFF
v_call: TRBV12-3/TRBV12-4
clone_size: -
j_call: TRBJ1-1
cdr3_length: 13
d_call: -

cdr3_nt: TGTGCCAGCAGCCAACAAGGACAGGGGGCTTTTGAGACCCAGTACTTC
cdr3_aa: CASSQQGQGAFETQYF
v_call: TRBV4-2
clone_size: -
j_call: TRBJ2-5
cdr3_length: 16
d_call: TRBD1

cdr3_nt: TGTGCCAGCAGTTTATCCTATTTCAGGCTAAACACCATATATTTT
cdr3_aa: CASSLSYFRLNTIYF
v_call: TRBV28
clone_size: -
j_call: TRBJ1-3
cdr3_length: 15
d_call: -

cdr3_nt: TGCGCCAGCAGCACCATAGCGGGGGCCACCGGGGAGCTGTTTTTT
cdr3_aa: CASSTIAGATGELFF
v_call: TRBV5-1
clone_size: -
j_call: TRBJ2-2
cdr3_length: 15
d_call: TRBD2

cdr3_nt: TGTGCCAGCAGTTTAGGGACAGGGGGAAAACTGTTTTTT
cdr3_aa: CASSLGTGGKLFF
v_call: TRBV12-3/TRBV12-4
clone_size: -
j_call: TRBJ1-4
cdr3_length: 13
d_call: TRBD1

cdr3_nt: TGTGCCTGGTCTAGGTGGCATGGAAACACCATATATTTT
cdr3_aa: CAWSRWHGNTIYF
v_call: TRBV30
clone_size: -
j_call: TRBJ1-3
cdr3_length: 13
d_call: -

cdr3_nt: TGCAGTGCTAGTGATAAGTGGCGGGGGACTAGAGAGACCCAGTACTTC
cdr3_aa: CSASDKWRGTRETQYF
v_call: TRBV20-1
clone_size: -
j_call: TRBJ2-5
cdr3_length: 16
d_call: TRBD2

cdr3_nt: TGTGCTACATCGGGGGCCAACGTCCTGACTTTC
cdr3_aa: CATSGANVLTF
v_call: TRBV15
clone_size: once
j_call: TRBJ2-6
cdr3_length: 11
d_call: -

cdr3_nt: TGTGCCAGCAGCCTACAGGGGTTGAACACTGAAGCTTTCTTT
cdr3_aa: CASSLQGLNTEAFF
v_call: TRBV7-2
clone_size: few
j_call: TRBJ1-1
cdr3_length: 14
d_call: TRBD1

cdr3_nt: TGTGCCAGCAGTCACGCCTTGGACACCTACTATGGCTACACCTTC
cdr3_aa: CASSHALDTYYGYTF
v_call: TRBV27
clone_size: -
j_call: TRBJ1-2
cdr3_length: 15
d_call: -

cdr3_nt: TGTGCCAGCAGCATTAGCGGGAGAGGGATCTACGAGCAGTACTTC
cdr3_aa: CASSISGRGIYEQYF
v_call: TRBV7-3
clone_size: -
j_call: TRBJ2-7
cdr3_length: 15
d_call: TRBD2

cdr3_nt: TGTGCCAGCAGTTACTCGAGAACAGCCAATCAGCCCCAGCATTTT
cdr3_aa: CASSYSRTANQPQHF
v_call: TRBV6-5
clone_size: -
j_call: TRBJ1-5
cdr3_length: 15
d_call: -

cdr3_nt: TGTGCCAGCAGCTTCCGACAGGTTGGAAACACCATATATTTT
cdr3_aa: CASSFRQVGNTIYF
v_call: TRBV5-6
clone_size: -
j_call: TRBJ1-3
cdr3_length: 14
d_call: -

cdr3_nt: TGTGCCAGCAGCCAGGACCGGGGGGGCCTTTACAATGAGCAGTTCTTC
cdr3_aa: CASSQDRGGLYNEQFF
v_call: TRBV3-1/TRBV3-2
clone_size: once
j_call: TRBJ2-1
cdr3_length: 16
d_call: TRBD2

cdr3_nt: TGCGCCAGCAGCCAAGATGGCGGCGGGAGCTCCTACGAGCAGTACTTC
cdr3_aa: CASSQDGGGSSYEQYF
v_call: TRBV4-1
clone_size: -
j_call: TRBJ2-7
cdr3_length: 16
d_call: TRBD2

cdr3_nt: TGTGCCAGCCAGCGGGAGACAGATACGCAGTATTTT
cdr3_aa: CASQRETDTQYF
v_call: TRBV19
clone_size: once
j_call: TRBJ2-3
cdr3_length: 12
d_call: TRBD2

cdr3_nt: TGTGCCAGCAGTTTAGAACAGGTCTATGGCTACACCTTC
cdr3_aa: CASSLEQVYGYTF
v_call: TRBV12-3/TRBV12-4
clone_size: -
j_call: TRBJ1-2
cdr3_length: 13
d_call: -

cdr3_nt: TGTGCCATCATAGACCCAACAGGGCTCGACACTGAAGCTTTCTTT
cdr3_aa: CAIIDPTGLDTEAFF
v_call: TRBV10-3
clone_size: -
j_call: TRBJ1-1
cdr3_length: 15
d_call: -

cdr3_nt: TGTGCCATCAGTGCGCGACAGAGTAATGAAAAACTGTTTTTT
cdr3_aa: CAISARQSNEKLFF
v_call: TRBV10-3
clone_size: once
j_call: TRBJ1-4
cdr3_length: 14
d_call: -

cdr3_nt: TGTGCCAGCAGTTACTCTTGGAGTCCCTCCGATACGCAGTATTTT
cdr3_aa: CASSYSWSPSDTQYF
v_call: TRBV6-5
clone_size: -
j_call: TRBJ2-3
cdr3_length: 15
d_call: -

cdr3_nt: TGTGCCAGCAGTCCCTCATGGAGCTCCTATAATTCACCCCTCCACTTT
cdr3_aa: CASSPSWSSYNSPLHF
v_call: TRBV27
clone_size: -
j_call: TRBJ1-6
cdr3_length: 16
d_call: -

cdr3_nt: TGTGCCAGCAGCCAAGATTATTGGGGAAACAGGGAGAGCTCTGGGGCCAACGTCCTGACTTTC
cdr3_aa: CASSQDYWGNRESSGANVLTF
v_call: TRBV3-1/TRBV3-2
clone_size: -
j_call: TRBJ2-6
cdr3_length: 21
d_call: -

cdr3_nt: TGTGCCAGCAGCAGAGGTCATACAGGGGTAGACAATCAGCCCCAGCATTTT
cdr3_aa: CASSRGHTGVDNQPQHF
v_call: TRBV21-1
clone_size: -
j_call: TRBJ1-5
cdr3_length: 17
d_call: -

cdr3_nt: TGTGCCAGTAGTACCAGGGGCAACTATGGCTACACCTTC
cdr3_aa: CASSTRGNYGYTF
v_call: TRBV19
clone_size: -
j_call: TRBJ1-2
cdr3_length: 13
d_call: -

cdr3_nt: TGTGCCAGCAGCTCCCGTTGGGGCAGGGCCACTGAAGCTTTCTTT
cdr3_aa: CASSSRWGRATEAFF
v_call: TRBV5-6
clone_size: -
j_call: TRBJ1-1
cdr3_length: 15
d_call: -

cdr3_nt: TGTGCCAGCAGGCTTTTAGGGGGCGGGGCGAACTACGAGCAGTACTTC
cdr3_aa: CASRLLGGGANYEQYF
v_call: TRBV5-6
clone_size: -
j_call: TRBJ2-7
cdr3_length: 16
d_call: -

cdr3_nt: TGTGCCATCACCAGCATAGCGGGAGGGTCCTACAATGAGCAGTTCTTC
cdr3_aa: CAITSIAGGSYNEQFF
v_call: TRBV10-3
clone_size: few
j_call: TRBJ2-1
cdr3_length: 16
d_call: TRBD2

cdr3_nt: TGTGCCAGCAGCCGCCGTGGGGAGGGGGATGAAAAACTGTTTTTT
cdr3_aa: CASSRRGEGDEKLFF
v_call: TRBV3-1/TRBV3-2
clone_size: -
j_call: TRBJ1-4
cdr3_length: 15
d_call: -

cdr3_nt: TGTGCCAGCAGCCGACAGTATAGCTCCTACGAGCAGTACTTC
cdr3_aa: CASSRQYSSYEQYF
v_call: TRBV13
clone_size: -
j_call: TRBJ2-7
cdr3_length: 14
d_call: -

cdr3_nt: TGTGCCAGCCGAAATACGGGTGTCTACGAGCAGTACTTC
cdr3_aa: CASRNTGVYEQYF
v_call: TRBV12-3/TRBV12-4
clone_size: -
j_call: TRBJ2-7
cdr3_length: 13
d_call: -

cdr3_nt: TGTGCCAGCTACGGGAGCGGGTTTAGCACAGATACGCAGTATTTT
cdr3_aa: CASYGSGFSTDTQYF
v_call: TRBV6-6
clone_size: -
j_call: TRBJ2-3
cdr3_length: 15
d_call: -

cdr3_nt: TGTGCCAGCAGCCGCCGGGGAGGCGGGAGCTCCTACGAGCAGTACTTC
cdr3_aa: CASSRRGGGSSYEQYF
v_call: TRBV5-8
clone_size: -
j_call: TRBJ2-7
cdr3_length: 16
d_call: TRBD2

cdr3_nt: TGCAGTGCTAGTATGGGGAGTGATCGCAATGAGCAGTTCTTC
cdr3_aa: CSASMGSDRNEQFF
v_call: TRBV20-1
clone_size: many
j_call: TRBJ2-1
cdr3_length: 14
d_call: -

cdr3_nt: TGTGCCAGCAGGACTGATTTAGGGGGTTACAATGAGCAGTTCTTC
cdr3_aa: CASRTDLGGYNEQFF
v_call: TRBV5-4
clone_size: -
j_call: TRBJ2-1
cdr3_length: 15
d_call: -

cdr3_nt: TGTGCCAGCAGCCAACCGGGATCTCTCTATGGCTACACCTTC
cdr3_aa: CASSQPGSLYGYTF
v_call: TRBV14
clone_size: -
j_call: TRBJ1-2
cdr3_length: 14
d_call: -

cdr3_nt: TGTGCCAGCAGCCCCATTCCAGGGCCCTATGGCTACACCTTC
cdr3_aa: CASSPIPGPYGYTF
v_call: TRBV7-9
clone_size: -
j_call: TRBJ1-2
cdr3_length: 14
d_call: -

cdr3_nt: TGTGCCAGCAGTTACTGGAAGGGGGCGAGCAAAAACATTCAGTACTTC
cdr3_aa: CASSYWKGASKNIQYF
v_call: TRBV6-5
clone_size: -
j_call: TRBJ2-4
cdr3_length: 16
d_call: TRBD1